The source of this TCR beta chain is a study of shared clonotypes between healthy human individuals. General study findings and limits: Sampling used blood alone; tissue repertoires probably differ. The four-donor shared clonotypes exceeded non-shared clonotypes in generation probability, with non-shared ones scoring lower.

The naive CD8 subset, CD45RO-negative cells positively selected for CCR7, excluded terminally differentiated effector memory CD45RA+ cells. Of note for this clone: Its cognate antigen is unknown.

Repertoires were generated with immunoSEQ multiplex PCR, while TCRdb's copy carries only in-frame clones and drops some. The table has 550,000 to 750,000 clones, roughly nine tenths seen once. Germline assignment: CDR1 MNHNY and CDR2 SVGAGI (reference sequence). The CDR3 has 14 amino acids. V was trimmed by 6 bases and J by 1 base, leaving 12 bases between them. Specimen: naive CD8+ T cells sorted from blood. The receptor's source is a man under 40 in good health. The rearrangement joins TRBV6-6 to TRBJ2-5, with D unresolved. For the CDR3, the DNA is TGTGCCAGCAGCCTGCTCGGCCCCCAAGAGACCCAGTACTTC. Residues: CASSLLGPQETQYF.